These T cell receptor beta chains were read from a single sample in a study of OX40 agonist ivuxolimab in advanced cancers. TCRdb keeps only in-frame clones here, not all; method: immunoSEQ multiplex PCR. In the table there are 20,000 to 30,000 clones, around 90% of which are singletons. Source: CD4+ or CD8+ T cells sorted from blood, taken in a trial of the OX40 agonist ivuxolimab. The receptors here all came from an adult with an advanced solid tumor such as melanoma, head and neck, liver or kidney cancer. Both conserved end residues are part of each CDR3. The D gene is left open where the match is weak. Only part of the rows carry a size: once, few, many, or a class if the clone is expanded.

TRBJ1-6 | TRBV18 | NA | NA | CASSQGGSPLHF | TGTGCCAGCTCACAAGGTGGCTCACCCCTCCACTTT
TRBJ1-4 | TRBV7-9 | NA | TRBD1 | CASSPQGATNEKLFF | TGTGCCAGCAGCCCACAGGGGGCAACTAATGAAAAACTGTTTTTT
TRBJ1-1 | TRBV28 | NA | NA | CAILVTGGWNTEAFF | TGTGCCATCCTTGTGACGGGCGGATGGAACACTGAAGCTTTCTTT
TRBJ1-4 | TRBV5-6 | NA | NA | CASSREFEKLFF | TGTGCCAGCAGCAGGGAATTTGAAAAACTGTTTTTT
TRBJ1-1 | TRBV5-4 | NA | TRBD1 | CASGQGASDTEAFF | TGTGCCAGCGGGCAGGGGGCGAGCGACACTGAAGCTTTCTTT
TRBJ2-7 | TRBV4-3 | NA | TRBD1 | CASSQSRQGYEQYF | TGCGCCAGCAGCCAATCCCGACAGGGCTACGAGCAGTACTTC
TRBJ2-3 | TRBV5-6 | once | NA | CASSLRGRGWTDTQYF | TGTGCCAGCAGCTTGCGGGGTAGGGGATGGACAGATACGCAGTATTTT
TRBJ1-2 | TRBV30 | NA | NA | CAWSVTGTNYGYTF | TGTGCCTGGAGTGTAACAGGTACGAACTATGGCTACACCTTC
TRBJ2-1 | TRBV7-2 | NA | TRBD2 | CASSLAIGGGYNEQFF | TGTGCCAGCAGCTTAGCAATCGGCGGGGGTTACAATGAGCAGTTCTTC
TRBJ2-2 | TRBV7-6 | NA | TRBD2 | CASSLVGTSEYTGELFF | TGTGCCAGCAGCTTAGTTGGGACTAGCGAATACACCGGGGAGCTGTTTTTT
TRBJ2-1 | TRBV6-6 | NA | TRBD1 | CATNPDRGRLNEQFF | TGTGCCACTAACCCGGACAGGGGGCGTCTTAATGAGCAGTTCTTC
TRBJ2-2 | TRBV21-1 | NA | NA | CASSKTNMGQGGSGELFF | TGTGCCAGCAGCAAAACAAACATGGGACAGGGGGGGAGCGGGGAGCTGTTTTTT
TRBJ2-2 | TRBV7-7 | NA | TRBD2 | CASSTGLAGGTGELFF | TGTGCCAGCAGCACAGGACTAGCGGGAGGCACCGGGGAGCTGTTTTTT
TRBJ2-5 | TRBV11-3 | NA | TRBD1 | CASSLGGQGGYETQYF | TGTGCCAGCAGCTTAGGGGGACAGGGAGGGTACGAGACCCAGTACTTC
TRBJ1-5 | TRBV2 | NA | NA | CASWFGGADNQPQHF | TGTGCCAGCTGGTTCGGTGGGGCAGATAATCAGCCCCAGCATTTT
TRBJ1-1 | TRBV5-1 | NA | NA | CASSLVEGNTEAFF | TGCGCCAGCAGCTTGGTTGAGGGGAACACTGAAGCTTTCTTT
TRBJ1-1 | TRBV7-2 | NA | NA | CASSSTPGGGTEAFF | TGTGCCAGCAGCTCTACCCCCGGAGGCGGTACTGAAGCTTTCTTT
TRBJ1-2 | TRBV5-6 | NA | TRBD1 | CASTPGQGAVYGYTF | TGTGCCAGCACGCCGGGACAGGGGGCTGTCTATGGCTACACCTTC
TRBJ2-7 | TRBV4-1 | NA | NA | CASSPRVLYEQYF | TGCGCCAGCAGCCCCCGGGTGCTCTACGAGCAGTACTTC
TRBJ1-2 | TRBV15 | NA | NA | CATSRDSAYYGYTF | TGTGCCACCAGTAGAGACAGCGCCTACTATGGCTACACCTTC
TRBJ2-7 | TRBV12-5 | NA | TRBD2 | CASGPLSGGYEQYF | TGTGCTAGTGGTCCCCTTAGCGGGGGTTACGAGCAGTACTTC
TRBJ2-6 | TRBV4-3 | NA | NA | CASSLFSSSGANVLTF | TGCGCCAGCAGCCTTTTTTCGAGCTCTGGGGCCAACGTCCTGACTTTC
TRBJ1-1 | TRBV7-9 | few | TRBD1 | CASSSGQRVAFF | TGTGCCAGCAGCTCGGGACAGCGAGTTGCTTTCTTT
TRBJ2-7 | TRBV15 | NA | TRBD2 | CATSRGGAGGLYEQYF | TGTGCCACCAGCAGAGGTGGAGCGGGAGGGCTGTACGAGCAGTACTTC
TRBJ2-5 | TRBV10-1 | once | NA | CASSSIEGETQYF | TGCGCCAGCAGTTCAATAGAGGGAGAGACCCAGTACTTC
TRBJ2-7 | TRBV2 | NA | TRBD2 | CASSEEASGEVDEQYF | TGTGCCAGCAGTGAAGAGGCTAGCGGGGAGGTCGACGAGCAGTACTTC
TRBJ2-1 | TRBV7-2 | NA | TRBD1 | CASTVGFQGAGEQFF | TGTGCCAGCACCGTCGGGTTTCAGGGGGCTGGTGAGCAGTTCTTC
TRBJ1-1 | TRBV19 | once | NA | CASSIDRLNTEAFF | TGTGCCAGTAGTATAGATCGTCTGAACACTGAAGCTTTCTTT
TRBJ1-4 | TRBV2 | NA | NA | CASTPRGLLTTNEKLFF | TGTGCCAGCACCCCTCGGGGCCTCTTAACAACTAATGAAAAACTGTTTTTT
TRBJ2-1 | TRBV30 | NA | TRBD2 | CAWSTGTSGDNNEQFF | TGTGCCTGGAGTACTGGGACTAGCGGGGACAACAATGAGCAGTTCTTC
TRBJ2-7 | TRBV15 | NA | TRBD1 | CATSRGTGFEQYF | TGTGCCACCAGCAGAGGGACAGGGTTTGAGCAGTACTTC
TRBJ1-1 | TRBV5-4 | NA | NA | CASSFSGPNTEAFF | TGTGCCAGCAGCTTCTCCGGGCCTAACACTGAAGCTTTCTTT
TRBJ2-7 | TRBV11-2 | NA | TRBD1 | CASSLSAGGGDEQYF | TGTGCCAGCAGCTTATCCGCAGGGGGCGGTGACGAGCAGTACTTC